These T cell receptor beta chains were read from a single sample in a study of shared clonotypes between healthy human individuals. The protocol was immunoSEQ multiplex PCR, while the TCRdb copy is restricted to in-frame clones and leaves out a portion. The repertoire holds about 680,000 clones, with roughly 70% as singletons. The specimen was memory CD4+ T cells sorted from blood. The receptors here all came from a woman under 40 in good health. The conserved cysteine and the conserved F or W are not part of the CDR3 here.

>TRBJ1-1|TRBV7-2
ASSPFREAF
>-|TRBV30
AWTRSGVTYEQY
>TRBJ2-7|TRBV28
ASQITGSYEQY
>TRBJ1-1|TRBV4-1
ASSPSGQGGTEAF
>TRBJ2-7|TRBV5-6
ASSPQGSGYEQY
>TRBJ2-7|TRBV5-1
ASSRELARSSYEQY
>TRBJ2-5|TRBV6-5
ASSYVHETQY
>TRBJ1-2|TRBV6-1
ASSASGHGYT
>-|TRBV7-9
ASKLAGGYEQY
>TRBJ2-3|TRBV25-1
ASTPVVWNNNTDTQY
>TRBJ2-5|TRBV10-3
AISRDTGGETQY
>TRBJ1-3|TRBV7-2
ASSEGLYSGNTIY
>TRBJ1-2|TRBV2
ASTRQGANYGYT
>TRBJ2-7|TRBV28
ASSLAGQPYEQY
>TRBJ2-2|TRBV10-1
ASSARESGELF
>TRBJ1-4|TRBV28
ASSYVFPGINEKLF
>TRBJ2-7|TRBV5-1
ASAPLAGVTVYEQY
>TRBJ2-3|TRBV4-1
ASSQGDGEVRQY
>TRBJ2-1|TRBV7-9
ASSPPFASGKSSYNEQF
>TRBJ1-4|TRBV27
ASSLRGLTNEKLF
>TRBJ2-1|TRBV27
ASSLRPGLADLYNEQF
>TRBJ2-5|TRBV4-1
ASSQERTQY
>TRBJ2-1|TRBV4-2
ASSQVLTRNEQF
>TRBJ2-7|TRBV20-1
SANRDYIS
>TRBJ1-1|TRBV10-3
AISGTGRGNTEAF
>TRBJ1-4|TRBV18
ASSVVPVGATNEKLF
>TRBJ1-1|TRBV10-2
ASTMTGVTEAF
>TRBJ2-1|TRBV14
ASSRGLAGVLF
>TRBJ2-1|TRBV7-9
ASSPPLSYNEQF
>TRBJ2-1|TRBV5-1
ASSLASGSYNEQF
>TRBJ2-7|TRBV11-3
ASSLTGGDEQY
>TRBJ1-4|TRBV6-6
ASSPDEKLF
>TRBJ2-7|TRBV7-2
ASRNPGGASSYEQY
>TRBJ1-2|TRBV28
ATSLGQYGYT
>TRBJ2-5|TRBV19
ASRSGAQETQY
>TRBJ2-1|TRBV6-4
ASSDSTSGKKGNEQF
>TRBJ2-5|TRBV18
ASSPGLATGETQY
>TRBJ1-2|TRBV7-8
ASSLVGQGYGYT
>TRBJ2-2|TRBV25-1
ASSAAGRTGELF